The 14 T cell receptor beta chains listed next were all sequenced from one sample in a study of PD-1 blockade in classical Hodgkin lymphoma. The time point is: cycle 4 day 1 (C4D1), after more than five weeks of nivolumab. Each patient's relapse followed autologous stem cell transplantation, and brentuximab vedotin exposure varied. Assay used: immunoSEQ multiplex PCR; TCRdb lists only in-frame clones, some missing. This table holds approximately 89,000 clones, over 80% found once. The sample in question was peripheral blood mononuclear cells (PBMCs), obtained before the fourth cycle of nivolumab. These receptors were obtained from a human donor with classical Hodgkin lymphoma.

This chain uses TRBV11-2 with TRBJ2-2, with TRBD2 matching 7 bases. Germline assignment: CDR1 SGHAT and CDR2 FQNNGV. The J segment lost 6 bases and the V segment lost 7 bases, leaving 11 bases of the junction unmatched. This CDR3 has 15 amino acids. The CDR3 is CASTVRELVAGELFF. For the CDR3, the DNA is TGTGCCAGCACCGTGCGGGAGTTAGTAGCCGGGGAGCTGTTTTTT. The full variable domain, rest sourced from reference TRBV11-2 and TRBJ2-2, is EAGVAQSPRYKIIEKRQSVAFWCNPISGHATLYWYQQILGQGPKLLIQFQNNGVVDDSQLPKDRFSAERLKGVDSTLKIQPAKLEDSAVYLCASTVRELVAGELFFGEGSRLTVL.

J is TRBJ2-7 and V is TRBV23-1, with D unresolved. TRBV23-1 belongs to the ORF category, with a function that is uncertain. The CDR3 loop spans 14 amino acids. Trimming took off 0 bases at V and 4 bases at J, with 10 bases between the two ends. Written as DNA, the CDR3 is TGCGCCAGCAGTCAATCTGCAGGTAGGTACGAGCAGTACTTC. This gives the protein CASSQSAGRYEQYF.

CDR3 sequence: CSVEWGNRETQYF. Here the CDR3 DNA reads TGCAGCGTTGAATGGGGGAATCGGGAGACCCAGTACTTC. The chain employs TRBV29-1 and TRBJ2-5; D possibly matches TRBD1 or TRBD2 (5 bases each). V gave up 2 bases and J gave up 5 bases, with 12 bases separating them. Germline lookup yields CDR1 SQVTM and CDR2 ANQGSEA. The CDR3 consists of 13 residues.

The chain recombines TRBV28 with TRBJ2-5, with a weak D call TRBD2 (6 bases). With 7 bases removed from V and 5 bases from J, the gap between germline ends came to 14 bases. Germline assignment: CDR1 MDHEN and CDR2 SYDVKM. This CDR3 region has 13 residues. CDR3 loop: CASTPGVLETQYF. The CDR3 region has the DNA TGTGCCAGCACCCCGGGAGTATTGGAGACCCAGTACTTC.

The genes are TRBV7-2 and TRBJ1-1; a weak D match, TRBD1 (5 bases). Germline V gene sequence: CDR1 SGHTA, CDR2 FQGNSA. The CDR3 covers 15 residues. The V gene lost 1 base and the J gene lost 1 base, with 10 bases spanning the gap. The CDR3 DNA reads TGTGCCAGCAGCTTAGGGGGGGGAAGGAACACTGAAGCTTTCTTT. Amino acids: CASSLGGGRNTEAFF.

This chain joins TRBV7-9 and TRBJ1-2; D gene ambiguous. In germline, CDR1 is SEHNR, CDR2 FQNEAQ (reference sequence). Trimming shortened V by 8 bases and J by 1 base, and 17 bases separated the two germline ends. The CDR3 length is 15 residues. CDR3 sequence: CASQLTGVDNYGYTF. The CDR3 DNA reads as TGTGCCAGCCAACTAACCGGGGTGGATAACTATGGCTACACCTTC. The whole variable domain, filled in from reference TRBV7-9 and TRBJ1-2, reads DTGVSQNPRHKITKRGQNVTFRCDPISEHNRLYWYRQTLGQGPEFLTYFQNEAQLEKSRLLSDRFSAERPKGSFSTLEIQRTEQGDSAMYLCASQLTGVDNYGYTFGSGTRLTVV.

This sequence joins TRBV19 and TRBJ2-7; D possibly corresponds to TRBD2 (6 bases). Per the germline V gene, CDR1 is LNHDA and CDR2 is SQIVND (reference sequence). The CDR3 extends over 14 amino acids. V was trimmed by 4 bases and J by 5 bases, leaving 15 bases between them. The CDR3 loop reads CASSNLAGPHEQYF. CDR3 in DNA: TGTGCCAGTAGTAACCTCGCGGGGCCCCACGAGCAGTACTTC.

On this clone itself: The junction and the germline gene differ at one end; a read error may be behind it. The gene calls are TRBV28 and TRBJ2-2; no clear D. Per germline, CDR1 MDHEN and CDR2 SYDVKM. This CDR3 comprises 16 residues. The CDR3 sequence: CASSLWARPNTGELFF. As DNA, the CDR3 is TGTGCCAGCAGTCTATGGGCACGACCGAACACCGGGGAGCTGTTTTTT.

The chain links TRBV14 to TRBJ2-1; 8 nucleotides agree with TRBD1. The J segment lost 8 bases and the V segment lost 3 bases, leaving 21 bases of the junction unmatched. Germline lookup yields CDR1 SGHDN and CDR2 FVKESK. CDR3 length: 19 residues. The CDR3 is CASSQDRVSGTGFRDEQFF. DNA for the CDR3: TGTGCCAGCAGCCAGGATAGAGTTTCCGGGACAGGCTTTAGGGATGAGCAGTTCTTC.

This clone has a single count. The chain uses TRBV10-3 and TRBJ2-2, with D perhaps matching TRBD2 (6 bases). CDR1 and CDR2 from the germline V gene are ENHRY and SYGVKD. The V gene lost 8 bases and the J gene lost 5 bases, with 18 bases spanning the gap. CDR3 length: 15 residues. The CDR3 spells CAIGTAGTWTGELFF. CDR3 coding DNA: TGTGCCATCGGGACCGCGGGAACGTGGACCGGGGAGCTGTTTTTT.

This chain uses TRBV9 with TRBJ2-1; 10 bases are a match to TRBD2. J was trimmed by 12 bases and V by 0 bases; bases with no gene match: 18. The CDR3 is made up of 18 amino acids. Germline V gene lookup returns CDR1 SGDLS and CDR2 YYNGEE. CDR3 nucleotide sequence: TGTGCCAGCAGCGTAGGTATAGCGGGAGGTTCTCACTCTAAGGGGCAGTTCTTC. Translated: CASSVGIAGGSHSKGQFF.

The chain combines TRBV30 with TRBJ1-1; no reliable D call. This CDR3 contains 12 residues. Germline V gene data show CDR1 as GTSNPN and CDR2 as SVGIG (reference sequence). Trimming removed 2 bases at V and 1 base at J, with 5 bases between. CDR3 residues: CAWSRENTEAFF. The CDR3 bases are TGTGCCTGGAGTAGGGAGAACACTGAAGCTTTCTTT. Looking up the rest from reference TRBV30 and TRBJ1-1 gives the full variable domain: SQTIHQWPATLVQPVGSPLSLECTVEGTSNPNLYWYRQAAGRGLQLLFYSVGIGQISSEVPQNLSASRPQDRQFILSSKKLLLSDSGFYLCAWSRENTEAFFGQGTRLTVV.

This clone was counted only a few times. The chain is built from TRBV9 and TRBJ2-2; D not certain. The germline V and J ends were trimmed by 0 bases and 7 bases, with 4 bases remaining between them. CDR1 and CDR2 from the germline V gene are SGDLS and YYNGEE. The CDR3 covers 12 residues. The CDR3 spells CASSVGVGELFF. Here the CDR3 DNA reads TGTGCCAGCAGCGTAGGGGTCGGGGAGCTGTTTTTT.

The rearrangement links TRBV6-1 to TRBJ2-5, with 8 bases aligning to TRBD1. Germline V gene sequence: CDR1 MNHNS, CDR2 SASEGT. V gave up 1 base and J gave up 5 bases; unmatched junction bases: 15. This CDR3 contains 18 residues. The CDR3 is CASSEEAAGGAVGETQYF. CDR3 sequence (DNA): TGTGCCAGCAGTGAAGAGGCCGCAGGGGGCGCGGTCGGTGAGACCCAGTACTTC.